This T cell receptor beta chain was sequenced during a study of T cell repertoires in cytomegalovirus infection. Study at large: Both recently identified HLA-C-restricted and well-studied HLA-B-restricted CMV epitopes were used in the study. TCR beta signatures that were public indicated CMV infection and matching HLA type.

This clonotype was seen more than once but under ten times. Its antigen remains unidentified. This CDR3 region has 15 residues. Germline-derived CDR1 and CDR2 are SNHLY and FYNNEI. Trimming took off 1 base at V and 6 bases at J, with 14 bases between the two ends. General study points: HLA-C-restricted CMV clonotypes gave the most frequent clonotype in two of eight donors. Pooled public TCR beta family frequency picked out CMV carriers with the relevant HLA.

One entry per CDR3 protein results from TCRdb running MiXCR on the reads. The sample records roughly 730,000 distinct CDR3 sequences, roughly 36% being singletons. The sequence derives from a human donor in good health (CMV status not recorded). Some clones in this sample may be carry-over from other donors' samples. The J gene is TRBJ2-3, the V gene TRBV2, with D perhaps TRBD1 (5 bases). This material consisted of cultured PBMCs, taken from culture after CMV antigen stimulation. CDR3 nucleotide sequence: TGTGCCAGCAGTGAAGGACAGCACATTTATGATACGCAGTATTTT. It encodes CASSEGQHIYDTQYF. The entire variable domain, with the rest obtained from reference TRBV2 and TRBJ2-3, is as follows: EPEVTQTPSHQVTQMGQEVILRCVPISNHLYFYWYRQILGQKVEFLVSFYNNEISEKSEIFDDQFSVERPDGSNFTLKIRSTKLEDSAMYFCASSEGQHIYDTQYFGPGTRLTVL.